This T cell receptor (beta chain) was obtained from a study of sequential checkpoint blockade in melanoma. As for this clone: Its specificity is not known.

The repertoire was sequenced with immunoSEQ multiplex PCR; TCRdb's copy has only in-frame clones and lacks some. The sample lists about 6,400 clones; roughly 21% were seen once. The CDR3 runs 15 residues. CDR1 is SGDLS, CDR2 YYNGEE, per germline. V dropped 4 bases and J dropped 0 bases, with 13 bases sitting between them. Treatment noted: randomized to nivolumab then ipilimumab (arm A) or the reverse (arm B). Notes on the study in general: For nivolumab-first patients, baseline tumor clonality was associated with response.

The sample here was tumor tissue (inferred from file names), taken from a patient given nivolumab and ipilimumab in sequence. The source of this sequence is a human donor with melanoma. V usage is TRBV9 and J usage is TRBJ1-2; possibly TRBD1 for D (6 bases). This chain's CDR3 is CASSSQGQTNYGYTF. The CDR3 DNA follows: TGTGCCAGCAGCTCGCAGGGGCAAACTAACTATGGCTACACCTTC.